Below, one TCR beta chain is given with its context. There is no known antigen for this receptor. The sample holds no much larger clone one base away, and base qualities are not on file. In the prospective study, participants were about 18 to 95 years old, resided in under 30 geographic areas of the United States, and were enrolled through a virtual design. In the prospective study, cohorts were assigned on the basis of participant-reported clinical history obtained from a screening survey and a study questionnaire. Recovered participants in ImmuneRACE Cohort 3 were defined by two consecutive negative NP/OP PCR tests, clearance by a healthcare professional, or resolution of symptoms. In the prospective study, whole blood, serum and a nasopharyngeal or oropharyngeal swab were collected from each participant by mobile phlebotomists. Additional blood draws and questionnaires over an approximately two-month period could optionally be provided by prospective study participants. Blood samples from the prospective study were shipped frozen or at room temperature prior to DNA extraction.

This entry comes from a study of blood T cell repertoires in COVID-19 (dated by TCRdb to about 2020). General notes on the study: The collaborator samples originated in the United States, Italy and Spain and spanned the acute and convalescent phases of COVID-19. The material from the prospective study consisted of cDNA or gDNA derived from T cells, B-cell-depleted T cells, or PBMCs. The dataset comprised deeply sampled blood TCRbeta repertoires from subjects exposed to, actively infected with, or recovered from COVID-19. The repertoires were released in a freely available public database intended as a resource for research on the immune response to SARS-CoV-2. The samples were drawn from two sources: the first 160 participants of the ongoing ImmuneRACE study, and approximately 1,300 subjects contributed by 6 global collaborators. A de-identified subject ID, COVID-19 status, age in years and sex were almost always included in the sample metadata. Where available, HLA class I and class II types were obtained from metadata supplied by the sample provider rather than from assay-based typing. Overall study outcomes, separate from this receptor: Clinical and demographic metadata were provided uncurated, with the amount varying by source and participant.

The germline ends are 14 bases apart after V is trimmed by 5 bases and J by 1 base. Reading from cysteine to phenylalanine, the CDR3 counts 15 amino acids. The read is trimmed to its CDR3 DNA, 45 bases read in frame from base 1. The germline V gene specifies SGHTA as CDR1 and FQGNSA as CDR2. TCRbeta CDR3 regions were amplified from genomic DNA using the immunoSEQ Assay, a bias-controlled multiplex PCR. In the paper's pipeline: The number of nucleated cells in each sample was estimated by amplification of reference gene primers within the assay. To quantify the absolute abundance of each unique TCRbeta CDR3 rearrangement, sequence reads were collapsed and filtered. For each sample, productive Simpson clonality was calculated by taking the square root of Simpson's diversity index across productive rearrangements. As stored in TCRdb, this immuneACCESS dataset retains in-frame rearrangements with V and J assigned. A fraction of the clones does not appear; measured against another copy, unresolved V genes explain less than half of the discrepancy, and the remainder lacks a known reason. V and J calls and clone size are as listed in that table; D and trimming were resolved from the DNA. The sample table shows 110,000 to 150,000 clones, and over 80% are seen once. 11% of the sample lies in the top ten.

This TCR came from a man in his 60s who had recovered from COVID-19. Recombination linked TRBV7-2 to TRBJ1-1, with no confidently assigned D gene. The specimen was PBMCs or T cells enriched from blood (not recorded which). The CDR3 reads CASSPTPGTNTEAFF. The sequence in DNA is TGTGCCAGCAGCCCGACACCGGGAACGAACACTGAAGCTTTCTTT.